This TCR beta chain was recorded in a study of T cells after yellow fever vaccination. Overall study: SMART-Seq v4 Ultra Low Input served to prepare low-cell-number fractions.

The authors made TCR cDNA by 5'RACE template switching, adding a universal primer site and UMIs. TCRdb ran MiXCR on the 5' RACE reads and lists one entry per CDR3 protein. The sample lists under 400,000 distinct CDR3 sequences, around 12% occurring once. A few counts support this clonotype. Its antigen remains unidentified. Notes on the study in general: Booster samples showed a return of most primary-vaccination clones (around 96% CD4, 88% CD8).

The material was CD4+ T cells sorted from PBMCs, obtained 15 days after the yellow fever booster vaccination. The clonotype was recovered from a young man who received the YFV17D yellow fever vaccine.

The CDR3, as DNA: TGTGCCAGCAGCTTAGTGGGACGGGGATACAATGAGCAGTTCTTC. Amino acid sequence: CASSLVGRGYNEQFF. This rearrangement joins TRBV7-3 to TRBJ2-1; D is perhaps TRBD1 or TRBD2 (5 bases each). Between the trimmed V and J ends, which lost 2 bases and 4 bases, there was a span of 12 bases. Germline V lookup: CDR1 SGHTA, CDR2 FQGTGA. This CDR3 region has 15 residues.